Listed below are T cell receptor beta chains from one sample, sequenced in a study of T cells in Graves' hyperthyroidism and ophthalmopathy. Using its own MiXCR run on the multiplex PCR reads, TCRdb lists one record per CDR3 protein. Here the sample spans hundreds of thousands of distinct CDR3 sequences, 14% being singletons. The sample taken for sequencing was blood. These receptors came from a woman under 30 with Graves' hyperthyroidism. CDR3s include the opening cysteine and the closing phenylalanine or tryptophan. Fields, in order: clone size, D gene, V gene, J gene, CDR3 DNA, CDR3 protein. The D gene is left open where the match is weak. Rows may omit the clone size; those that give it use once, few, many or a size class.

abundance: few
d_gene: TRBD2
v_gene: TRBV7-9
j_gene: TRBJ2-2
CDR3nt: TGTGCCAGCAGCTTATCGGCTAGCGGGAGGTTCGTCACCGGGGAGCTGTTTTTT
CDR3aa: CASSLSASGRFVTGELFF

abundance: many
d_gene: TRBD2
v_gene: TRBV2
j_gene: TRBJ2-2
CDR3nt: TGTGCCAGCAGAGAGTGGCTAGCGGGAGCCGGGGAGCTGTTTTTT
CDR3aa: CASREWLAGAGELFF

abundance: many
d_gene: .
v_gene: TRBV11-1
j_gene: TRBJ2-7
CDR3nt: TGTGCCAGCAGCTTAGCAGGCTCGAAATACGAGCAGTACTTC
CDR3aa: CASSLAGSKYEQYF

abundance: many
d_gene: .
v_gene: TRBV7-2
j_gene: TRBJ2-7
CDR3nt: TGTGCCAGCAGCTTATCCTCGGGACTGCGGTCTGGGGAGCAGTACTTC
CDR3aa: CASSLSSGLRSGEQYF

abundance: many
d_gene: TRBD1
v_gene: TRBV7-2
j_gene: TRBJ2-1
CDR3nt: TGTGCCAGCCGACAGGGGGCCACAGTTGAGCAGTTCTTC
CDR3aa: CASRQGATVEQFF

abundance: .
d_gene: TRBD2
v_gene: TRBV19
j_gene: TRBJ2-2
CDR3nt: TGTGCCAGTAGAAGTCGGGAGGGCCGAGGTACCGGGGAGCTGTTTTTT
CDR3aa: CASRSREGRGTGELFF

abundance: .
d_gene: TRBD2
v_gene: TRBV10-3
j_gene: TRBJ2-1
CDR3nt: TGTGCCATCAGTTATTCCGGGACTAGCGGGAGAAAGGGGCAGTTCTTC
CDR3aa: CAISYSGTSGRKGQFF

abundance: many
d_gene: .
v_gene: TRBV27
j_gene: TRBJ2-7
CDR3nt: TGTGCCAGCAGTTTATCCTCACGGTACGAGCAGTACTTC
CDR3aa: CASSLSSRYEQYF

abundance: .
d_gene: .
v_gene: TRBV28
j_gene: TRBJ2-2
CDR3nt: TGTGCCAGCAATTTTGGCACCGGGGAGCTGTTTTTT
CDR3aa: CASNFGTGELFF

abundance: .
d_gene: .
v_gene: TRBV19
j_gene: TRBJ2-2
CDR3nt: TGTGCCAGTAGTATGCGTCCCCAGGGGAGGCATAGGCCCGGGGAGCTGTTTTTT
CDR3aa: CASSMRPQGRHRPGELFF

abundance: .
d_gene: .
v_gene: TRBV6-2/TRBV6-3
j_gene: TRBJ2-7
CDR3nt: TGTGCCAGCAGTTACCCGAATTATCACGACGAGCAGTACTTC
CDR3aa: CASSYPNYHDEQYF

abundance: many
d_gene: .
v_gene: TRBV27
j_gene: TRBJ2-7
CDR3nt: TGTGCCAGCAGTTTCCGAGACGCCGTCTCCTACGAGCAGTACTTC
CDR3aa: CASSFRDAVSYEQYF

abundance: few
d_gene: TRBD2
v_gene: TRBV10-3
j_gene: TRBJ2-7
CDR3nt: TGTGCCACCGGACTAGATGGGTACGAGCAGTACTTC
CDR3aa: CATGLDGYEQYF

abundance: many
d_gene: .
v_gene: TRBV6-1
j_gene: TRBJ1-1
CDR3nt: TGTGCCAGCAGTCCGCTCTGGGTGGGCACTGAAGCTTTCTTT
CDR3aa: CASSPLWVGTEAFF

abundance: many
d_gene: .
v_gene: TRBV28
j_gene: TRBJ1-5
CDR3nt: TGTGCCAGCAGTAGGGCATTGAGGACCGGATTCAATCAGCCCCAGCATTTT
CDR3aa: CASSRALRTGFNQPQHF

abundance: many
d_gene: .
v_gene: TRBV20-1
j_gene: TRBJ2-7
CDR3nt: TGCAGTGCTAGATACGGAGAGCAGTACTTC
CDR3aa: CSARYGEQYF

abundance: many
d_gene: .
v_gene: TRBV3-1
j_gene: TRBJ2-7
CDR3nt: TGTGCCAGCAGCCCGGGACATTACTACGAGCAGTACTTC
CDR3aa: CASSPGHYYEQYF

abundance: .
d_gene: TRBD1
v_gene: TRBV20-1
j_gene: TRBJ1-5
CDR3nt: TGCAGTGCTAGAGATGGAAATAACAGGGGAGGCAATCAGCCCCAGCATTTT
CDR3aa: CSARDGNNRGGNQPQHF

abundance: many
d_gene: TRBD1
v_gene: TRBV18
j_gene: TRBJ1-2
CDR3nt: TGTGCCAGCTCAGCCGGGACAGGGGACTATGGCTACACCTTC
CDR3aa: CASSAGTGDYGYTF

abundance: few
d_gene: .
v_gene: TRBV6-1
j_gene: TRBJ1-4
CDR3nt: TGTGCCAGCAGTCTAATTACCGCTGCTAATGAAAAACTGTTTTTT
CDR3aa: CASSLITAANEKLFF

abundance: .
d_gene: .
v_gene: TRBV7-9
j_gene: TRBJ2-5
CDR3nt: TGTGCCAGCAGCCCCAAAATTGGGACCGTGACCCAAGAGACCCAGTACTTC
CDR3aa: CASSPKIGTVTQETQYF

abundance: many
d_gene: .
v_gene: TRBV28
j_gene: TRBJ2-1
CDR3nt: TGTGCCAGCAGTTTAGGGTCGGGGCGCAGGGGCTACAATGAGCAGTTCTTC
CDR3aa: CASSLGSGRRGYNEQFF

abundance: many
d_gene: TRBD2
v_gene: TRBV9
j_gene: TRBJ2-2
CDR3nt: TGTGCCAGCAGCCCTAGCGGGAGGAAGGCCGGGGAGCTGTTTTTT
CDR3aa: CASSPSGRKAGELFF

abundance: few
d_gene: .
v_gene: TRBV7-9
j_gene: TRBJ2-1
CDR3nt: TGTGCCAGCAGCTTACCTAATCGGATCGGGAATGAGCAGTTCTTC
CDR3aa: CASSLPNRIGNEQFF

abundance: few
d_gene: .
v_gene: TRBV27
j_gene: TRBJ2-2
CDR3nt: TGTGCCAGCAGCCCCATCGGACCCCCTGGGCCCGGGGAGCTGTTTTTT
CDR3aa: CASSPIGPPGPGELFF

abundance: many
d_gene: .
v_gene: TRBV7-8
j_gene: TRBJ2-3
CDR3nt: TGTGCCAGCAGCTTAGCGGGAGCCCACGGGGGCACAGATACGCAGTATTTT
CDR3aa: CASSLAGAHGGTDTQYF

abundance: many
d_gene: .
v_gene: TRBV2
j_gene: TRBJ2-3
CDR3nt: TGTGCCAGCGGGGGGACAGCCGTGGGGTCGCAGTATTTT
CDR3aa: CASGGTAVGSQYF

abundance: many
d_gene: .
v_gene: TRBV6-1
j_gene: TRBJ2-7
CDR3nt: TGTGCCAGCAGTTCCCGCCTCAACTCCTACGAGCAGTACTTC
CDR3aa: CASSSRLNSYEQYF

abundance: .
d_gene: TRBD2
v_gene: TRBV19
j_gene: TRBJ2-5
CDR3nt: TGTGCCAGTAGTATAGACGTGACTAGCGGCAGAGAGACCCAGTACTTC
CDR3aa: CASSIDVTSGRETQYF

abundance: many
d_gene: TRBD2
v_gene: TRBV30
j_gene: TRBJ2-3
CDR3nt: TGTGCCTGGAGCATTACACGAACTAGCGGTCGCACAGATACGCAGTATTTT
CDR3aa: CAWSITRTSGRTDTQYF

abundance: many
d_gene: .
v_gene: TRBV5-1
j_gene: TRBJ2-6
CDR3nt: TGTGCCAGCTCACCAGCTGGGGCCAACGTCCTGACTTTC
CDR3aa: CASSPAGANVLTF

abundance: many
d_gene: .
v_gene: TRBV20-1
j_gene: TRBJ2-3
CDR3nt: TGCAGTGCTAGAGATACGGTGGGAGTCCCAGATACGCAGTATTTT
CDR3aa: CSARDTVGVPDTQYF

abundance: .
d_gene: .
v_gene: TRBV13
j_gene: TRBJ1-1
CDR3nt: TGCGCCAGCAGCCAAGGCGGGACGAGGGACACTGAAGCTTTCTTT
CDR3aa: CASSQGGTRDTEAFF

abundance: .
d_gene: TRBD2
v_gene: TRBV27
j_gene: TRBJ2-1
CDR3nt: TGTGCCAGCAGTTTATTCCCGGGACTAGCGGGGGACAATGAGCAGTTCTTC
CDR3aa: CASSLFPGLAGDNEQFF

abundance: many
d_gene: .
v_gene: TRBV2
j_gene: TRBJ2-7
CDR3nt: TGTGCCAGCAGTGAAATAGTTGCGACAGGACCTTACGAGCAGTACTTC
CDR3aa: CASSEIVATGPYEQYF

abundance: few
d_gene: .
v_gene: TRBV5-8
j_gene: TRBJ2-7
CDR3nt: TGTGCCAGCAGCATTACCGGGACGAAAGACGAGCAGTACTTC
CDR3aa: CASSITGTKDEQYF

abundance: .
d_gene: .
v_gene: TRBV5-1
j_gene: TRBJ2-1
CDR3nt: TGCGCCAGCAGCTTGGGTGAACTCAATTACAATGAGCAGTTCTTC
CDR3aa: CASSLGELNYNEQFF

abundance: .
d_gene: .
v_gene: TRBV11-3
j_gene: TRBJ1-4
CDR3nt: TGTGCCAGCGGGAGGATCGGGTTAAATGAAAAACTGTTTTTT
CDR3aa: CASGRIGLNEKLFF

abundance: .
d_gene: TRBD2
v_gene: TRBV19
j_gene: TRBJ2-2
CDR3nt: TGTGCCAGTAGTATCCCGGGACTAGCGGGAGGGCCGAGCGGGGAGCTGTTTTTT
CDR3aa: CASSIPGLAGGPSGELFF

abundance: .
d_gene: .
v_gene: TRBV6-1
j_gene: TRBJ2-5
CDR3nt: TGTGCCAGCAGGCCTCTTGGGGCATATAGGGAGACCCAGTACTTC
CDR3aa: CASRPLGAYRETQYF

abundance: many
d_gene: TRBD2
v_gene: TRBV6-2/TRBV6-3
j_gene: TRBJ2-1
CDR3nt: TGTGCCACATCGGGGCTAGCGGGAGGCAATGAGCAGTTCTTC
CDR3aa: CATSGLAGGNEQFF

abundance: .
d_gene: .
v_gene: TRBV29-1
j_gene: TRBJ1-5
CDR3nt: TGCAGCGCCCGGGGTGGGTGGAATCAGCCCCAGCATTTT
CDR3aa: CSARGGWNQPQHF

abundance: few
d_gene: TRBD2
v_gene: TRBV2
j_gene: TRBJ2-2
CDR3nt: TGTGCCAGCACGCCACGGGGAGGGAGTGGCACCGGGGAGCTGTTTTTT
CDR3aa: CASTPRGGSGTGELFF

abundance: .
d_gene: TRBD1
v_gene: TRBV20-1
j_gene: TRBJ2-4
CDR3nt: TGCAGTGCTTTCAATGGACAGGGAAACATTCAGTACTTC
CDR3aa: CSAFNGQGNIQYF